Below are 32 T cell receptor beta chains sequenced from a single sample in a study of T cells after yellow fever vaccination. TCRdb re-called the 5' RACE reads through MiXCR, storing one row per CDR3 protein. The sample contains more than 120,000 distinct CDR3 sequences, approximately 7.7% of which appear only once. Sequences were derived from CD4+ T cells sorted from PBMCs, sampled 5 days after the yellow fever booster vaccination. Every receptor here comes from a man aged 30 to 39 who received the YFV17D yellow fever vaccine.

This clonotype was counted many times. The chain combines TRBV5-1 with TRBJ2-1; TRBD2 matches at 12 bases. CDR1 is SGHRS, CDR2 YFSETQ, per germline. CDR3 length: 14 residues. Unmatched junction bases numbered 5, after V lost 5 bases and J lost 8 bases. The CDR3 loop is CASSWTSGTDEQFF. The CDR3 coding sequence is TGCGCCAGCAGTTGGACTAGCGGGACGGATGAGCAGTTCTTC.

This clonotype was recorded at least ten times. The chain employs TRBV20-1 and TRBJ2-7; 8 bases align to TRBD2. CDR3 length: 14 amino acids. Unmatched junction bases numbered 14, after V lost 7 bases and J lost 6 bases. CDR1 DFQATT and CDR2 SNEGSKA come from the germline V gene (reference sequence). The CDR3 reads CSVKMAGGPSEQYF. The CDR3 bases are TGCAGTGTAAAGATGGCGGGAGGACCCAGCGAGCAGTACTTC.

This clonotype was seen at least ten times. The chain is built from TRBV10-3 and TRBJ2-1; TRBD1 agrees at 10 bases. The trim removed 4 bases at V and 7 bases at J, leaving 7 bases unmatched. In germline, CDR1 is ENHRY, CDR2 SYGVKD. This CDR3 is 15 amino acids long. The CDR3 sequence: CAISGPGQGGNEQFF. The CDR3 nucleotides read TGTGCCATCAGTGGACCTGGACAGGGGGGGAATGAGCAGTTCTTC.

At least ten counts were recorded for this clonotype. The genes are TRBV29-1 and TRBJ2-7; either TRBD1 or TRBD2 may fit D (5 bases each). Per germline, CDR1 SQVTM and CDR2 ANQGSEA. CDR3 size: 15 residues. Trimming removed 6 bases from V and 0 bases from J, with 18 bases in between. The CDR3 is CSVGRGTGSSYEQYF. DNA for the CDR3: TGCAGCGTCGGGCGTGGGACCGGCAGCTCCTACGAGCAGTACTTC.

At least ten counts were recorded for this clonotype. This chain links TRBV6-1 with TRBJ2-7; D ambiguous. Germline CDR1 is MNHNS and CDR2 is SASEGT. The V end lost 6 bases, the J end lost 6 bases, and 15 bases lay between the germline ends. This CDR3 region has 13 residues. This chain's CDR3 is CASRRTVGSEQYF. The CDR3 coding sequence is TGTGCCAGCAGGCGGACCGTGGGGTCCGAGCAGTACTTC.

This clonotype was seen repeatedly, ten times or more. The V gene is TRBV7-9, the J gene TRBJ2-5; 9 nucleotides align to TRBD1. V lost 6 bases, J lost 2 bases, and 10 bases stayed unmatched. The V gene's germline CDR1 is SEHNR and CDR2 FQNEAQ (reference sequence). This CDR3 has 16 amino acids. CDR3 DNA sequence: TGTGCCAGCAGATACGCCGGGACAGGGTGGCAAGAGACCCAGTACTTC. It yields the protein CASRYAGTGWQETQYF. The whole variable domain, filled in from reference TRBV7-9 and TRBJ2-5, reads DTGVSQNPRHKITKRGQNVTFRCDPISEHNRLYWYRQTLGQGPEFLTYFQNEAQLEKSRLLSDRFSAERPKGSFSTLEIQRTEQGDSAMYLCASRYAGTGWQETQYFGPGTRLLVL.

This clonotype was seen at least ten times. V usage is TRBV10-1 and J usage is TRBJ2-5; no definite D call. Germline lookup yields CDR1 WNHNN and CDR2 SYGVQD (reference sequence). Trimming cost V 3 bases and J 6 bases, with 14 bases left between them. This CDR3 comprises 14 residues. The CDR3 loop is CASSEGAKVQTQYF. The CDR3 DNA reads as TGCGCCAGCAGTGAAGGTGCCAAGGTTCAGACCCAGTACTTC.

A remark on this clonotype: This may come from a read error, since a much larger clone is one base off. The chain links TRBV25-1 to TRBJ2-1, with D hard to call. The CDR3 runs to 12 residues. From germline, CDR1 is MGHDK and CDR2 SYGVNS. Here the CDR3 DNA reads TGTGCCAGCAGAGAATACGTGCATGAGCAGTTCTTC. Protein: CASREYVHEQFF.

This clonotype was observed at least ten times. The gene calls are TRBV5-1 and TRBJ2-2, with 9 bases aligning to TRBD1. CDR3 length: 14 residues. Germline V gene lookup returns CDR1 SGHRS and CDR2 YFSETQ. With 3 bases clipped from V and 5 bases from J, the junction kept 2 bases outside the gene matches. The CDR3 sequence is CASSWTGVTGELFF. The CDR3 DNA reads as TGCGCCAGCAGCTGGACAGGGGTAACCGGGGAGCTGTTTTTT.

This clonotype was seen ten or more times. The chain carries TRBV7-2 and TRBJ2-5, with D perhaps TRBD2 (5 bases). This CDR3 is built from 17 residues. V lost 0 bases and J lost 5, with 19 bases in between. Looked up from germline, CDR1 is SGHTA and CDR2 is FQGNSA. The CDR3 spells CASSLALGGGWRETQYF. The DNA for the CDR3 is TGTGCCAGCAGCTTAGCGTTGGGTGGTGGCTGGAGGGAGACCCAGTACTTC.

This clonotype has at least ten counts. This rearrangement joins TRBV20-1 to TRBJ2-1; D call uncertain. V was clipped by 0 bases and J by 3 bases, with 9 bases between them. The CDR3 has 14 amino acids. Germline V gene sequence: CDR1 DFQATT, CDR2 SNEGSKA (reference sequence). CDR3 coding DNA: TGCAGTGCTAGAGATCTTTCCAACTACAATGAGCAGTTCTTC. Encoded protein: CSARDLSNYNEQFF.

This clonotype was detected ten times or more. The CDR3 nucleotides read TGCGCCAGCAGCCGTTGGACTAGCGGGAGTGGGGATACGCAGTATTTT. It is translated as CASSRWTSGSGDTQYF. The J gene is TRBJ2-3, the V gene TRBV5-1, with 13 nucleotides matching TRBD2. Germline assignment: CDR1 SGHRS and CDR2 YFSETQ. The CDR3 spans 16 residues. V trimming: 4 bases; J trimming: 6 bases; junction bases outside the gene matches: 8.

The chain couples TRBV5-1 to TRBJ2-2; TRBD1 is a possible D gene (6 bases). Between the trimmed V and J ends, which lost 4 bases and 4 bases, there was a span of 14 bases. This CDR3 is 15 amino acids long. The germline V gene has CDR1 SGHRS and CDR2 YFSETQ. The CDR3 protein is CASSNPQQGTGELFF. CDR3 sequence (DNA): TGCGCCAGCAGCAACCCCCAACAGGGCACCGGGGAGCTGTTTTTT.

This clonotype was counted at least ten times. The gene calls are TRBV20-1 and TRBJ1-2; possible D gene TRBD1, 6 bases. V was trimmed by 0 bases and J by 3 bases, leaving 11 bases between them. CDR3 length: 14 amino acids. Per germline, CDR1 DFQATT and CDR2 SNEGSKA (reference sequence). DNA for the CDR3: TGCAGTGCTAGAGATCGGGGGCGGGACTATGGCTACACCTTC. Amino acid sequence: CSARDRGRDYGYTF.

The sample holds many counts of this clonotype. The gene calls are TRBV6-5 and TRBJ2-7, with a weak D call TRBD1 (7 bases). Germline CDR1 MNHEY, CDR2 SVGAGI. The V and J ends lost 8 bases and 7 bases respectively, with 27 bases between them. CDR3 length equals 16 residues. CDR3 sequence reads: CASEPSGGKRVLEQYF. For the CDR3, the DNA is TGTGCCAGCGAACCCTCAGGGGGGAAAAGGGTCCTAGAGCAGTACTTC.

This clonotype was detected many times. The chain uses TRBV20-1 and TRBJ2-3; no clear D. This CDR3 is built from 14 residues. The germline CDR1 and CDR2 sequences are DFQATT and SNEGSKA (reference sequence). Trimming left V 6 bases short and J 2 bases short, with 15 bases between. The CDR3 loop is CSAKVSPITDTQYF. The CDR3, as DNA: TGCAGTGCGAAGGTGTCTCCGATCACAGATACGCAGTATTTT.

This clonotype has at least ten counts. J is TRBJ1-1 and V is TRBV5-1; tentatively, D is TRBD1 (5 bases). Germline loops: CDR1 SGHRS, CDR2 YFSETQ. V was pared by 4 bases and J by 0 bases, with 13 bases between. This CDR3 has 15 amino acids. In DNA, the CDR3 is TGCGCCAGCAGCCGGATCAGGGCGATGAACACTGAAGCTTTCTTT. Its protein product is CASSRIRAMNTEAFF.

In this sample, this clonotype turned up many times. V is TRBV6-2 or TRBV6-3 and J is TRBJ1-1; no firm D call. Germline values: CDR1 MNHEY, CDR2 SVGEGT. With 0 bases removed from V and 2 bases from J, the gap between germline ends came to 7 bases. The CDR3 is made up of 14 amino acids. CDR3 loop: CASSYSRANTEAFF. As DNA, the CDR3 is TGTGCCAGCAGTTACTCGCGAGCTAACACTGAAGCTTTCTTT.

This clonotype was observed at least ten times. The V gene is TRBV5-1, the J gene TRBJ2-6; 7 bases line up with TRBD2. There are 15 residues in the CDR3. The trim removed 5 bases at V and 2 bases at J, leaving 4 bases unmatched. Germline V lookup: CDR1 SGHRS, CDR2 YFSETQ. The CDR3 nucleotides read TGCGCCAGCAGTTTTGGGGGGGCTGGGGCCAACGTCCTGACTTTC. Protein: CASSFGGAGANVLTF. Based on the CDR3 plus reference TRBV5-1 and TRBJ2-6, the full variable domain is KAGVTQTPRYLIKTRGQQVTLSCSPISGHRSVSWYQQTPGQGLQFLFEYFSETQRNKGNFPGRFSGRQFSNSRSEMNVSTLELGDSALYLCASSFGGAGANVLTFGAGSRLTVL.

This clonotype was observed at least ten times. The CDR3 sequence: CSVGQGASGNTIYF. DNA of the CDR3: TGCAGTGTAGGACAGGGGGCCTCTGGAAACACCATATATTTT. This chain joins TRBV20-1 and TRBJ1-3, with 11 bases fitting TRBD1. Germline values: CDR1 DFQATT, CDR2 SNEGSKA (reference sequence). V lost 7 bases and J lost 0; bases outside the gene matches: 2. The CDR3 covers 14 residues.

The table lists this clonotype with many counts. Here the CDR3 DNA reads TGCAGTGCTAACGGAAAGATTGAAGCTTTCTTT. This sequence encodes CSANGKIEAFF. The chain employs TRBV20-1 and TRBJ1-1; the D is unclear. CDR3 length: 11 residues. V was cut by 4 bases and J by 7 bases, with 10 bases left in between. Germline V CDR1 and CDR2: DFQATT, SNEGSKA (reference sequence).

This clonotype has ten or more counts. This rearrangement joins TRBV15 to TRBJ1-6; D not certain. CDR1 and CDR2 (germline): LNHNV, YYDKDF (reference sequence). Between the trimmed V and J ends, which lost 0 bases and 9 bases, there was a span of 6 bases. The CDR3 runs to 13 residues. The CDR3: CATSRDGVSPLHF. CDR3 nucleotide sequence: TGTGCCACCAGCAGAGACGGGGTTTCACCCCTCCACTTT.

This clonotype was detected many times. V usage is TRBV18 and J usage is TRBJ2-1, with TRBD1 matching over 10 bases. With V trimmed by 3 bases and J by 6 bases, 8 bases remained unmatched. The germline gives CDR1 KGHSH, CDR2 LQKENI. This CDR3 is 16 amino acids long. The CDR3 nucleotides are TGTGCCAGCTCACCGAATCGACAGGGGGCAAGCAATGAGCAGTTCTTC. This sequence encodes CASSPNRQGASNEQFF.

In its sample, this clonotype was seen many times. The genes are TRBV27 and TRBJ2-7; D not resolved. The CDR3 totals 16 residues. V was trimmed by 2 bases and J by 3 bases, leaving 17 bases between them. The V gene's germline CDR1 is MNHEY and CDR2 SMNVEV (reference sequence). The CDR3 sequence is CASSLGRNQRNYEQYF. The CDR3 DNA is TGTGCCAGCAGTTTAGGCCGAAACCAACGAAACTACGAGCAGTACTTC.

On this clonotype itself: A much larger clone differs by one base, so this may be a read error. The chain is built from TRBV6-1 and TRBJ2-1; D is unclear. Per the germline V gene, CDR1 is MNHNS and CDR2 is SASEGT. The CDR3 covers 14 residues. V was clipped by 6 bases and J by 6 bases, with 15 bases between them. The CDR3 coding sequence is TGTGCCAGCAGGGGCGGTTCACCATCCAATGAGCAGTTCTTC. It yields the protein CASRGGSPSNEQFF.

The table lists this clonotype with many counts. The V call is TRBV19, the J call TRBJ2-5; 12 bases fit TRBD2. Germline CDR1 and CDR2: LNHDA and SQIVND (reference sequence). V lost 4 bases, J lost 5 bases, and 8 bases stayed unmatched. This CDR3 contains 16 residues. CDR3 DNA: TGTGCCAGTAGTACCACCGGGACTAGCGGGTTGGAGACCCAGTACTTC. Its translation is CASSTTGTSGLETQYF.

This clonotype came up many times. The rearrangement joins TRBV7-2 to TRBJ2-5, with unresolved D. CDR3 size: 14 residues. Germline V gene sequence: CDR1 SGHTA, CDR2 FQGNSA. The V and J ends lost 1 base and 2 bases respectively, with 8 bases between them. DNA of the CDR3: TGTGCCAGCAGCTTAGGGCACAGACAAGAGACCCAGTACTTC. It translates to CASSLGHRQETQYF.

This clonotype was observed a few times. This chain links TRBV6-2 or TRBV6-3 with TRBJ2-1; 7 bases map to TRBD2. The CDR3 runs 15 residues. CDR1 and CDR2 from the germline V gene are MNHEY and SVGEGT. Trimming at V came to 5 bases and at J to 6 bases, leaving 10 bases not matched to a gene. The CDR3 DNA reads as TGTGCCAGCAGTCCTCGACTAGCATGGTCCAATGAGCAGTTCTTC. Translated: CASSPRLAWSNEQFF.

This clonotype was recorded at least ten times. V gene TRBV5-1 combines with J gene TRBJ1-5, with TRBD1 as a possible D gene (5 bases). Germline V gives CDR1 SGHRS, CDR2 YFSETQ. Trimming left V 0 bases short and J 5 bases short, with 15 bases between. There are 16 residues in the CDR3. The CDR3 reads CASSLGGTNNDQPQHF. The CDR3 coding sequence is TGCGCCAGCAGCTTGGGAGGGACGAATAATGATCAGCCCCAGCATTTT.

This clonotype was detected ten times or more. The gene calls are TRBV7-2 and TRBJ1-5, with D uncertain. The germline gives CDR1 SGHTA, CDR2 FQGNSA. Between the trimmed V and J ends, which lost 4 bases and 3 bases, there was a span of 7 bases. This CDR3 region has 13 residues. In nucleotides, the CDR3 is TGTGCCAGCAGCTACGAGGTCAATCAGCCCCAGCATTTT. Its translation is CASSYEVNQPQHF.

Many counts were recorded for this clonotype. V and J are TRBV18 and TRBJ2-5; the D is unclear. The CDR3 has 13 residues. CDR1 is KGHSH, CDR2 LQKENI, per germline. Between the trimmed V and J ends, which lost 2 bases and 7 bases, there was a span of 11 bases. The CDR3 bases are TGTGCCAGCTCACCAAGTGGCGACGGGACCCAGTACTTC. Its translation: CASSPSGDGTQYF.

This clonotype has a count of ten or more. The chain couples TRBV11-2 to TRBJ2-7; D could derive from TRBD1 or TRBD2 (5 bases each). The germline V and J ends were trimmed by 4 bases and 6 bases, with 16 bases remaining between them. The CDR3 length is 14 residues. From germline, CDR1 is SGHAT and CDR2 FQNNGV. The chain's CDR3 is CASSWADRGGEQYF. DNA of the CDR3: TGTGCCAGCAGCTGGGCGGACCGTGGGGGCGAGCAGTACTTC.